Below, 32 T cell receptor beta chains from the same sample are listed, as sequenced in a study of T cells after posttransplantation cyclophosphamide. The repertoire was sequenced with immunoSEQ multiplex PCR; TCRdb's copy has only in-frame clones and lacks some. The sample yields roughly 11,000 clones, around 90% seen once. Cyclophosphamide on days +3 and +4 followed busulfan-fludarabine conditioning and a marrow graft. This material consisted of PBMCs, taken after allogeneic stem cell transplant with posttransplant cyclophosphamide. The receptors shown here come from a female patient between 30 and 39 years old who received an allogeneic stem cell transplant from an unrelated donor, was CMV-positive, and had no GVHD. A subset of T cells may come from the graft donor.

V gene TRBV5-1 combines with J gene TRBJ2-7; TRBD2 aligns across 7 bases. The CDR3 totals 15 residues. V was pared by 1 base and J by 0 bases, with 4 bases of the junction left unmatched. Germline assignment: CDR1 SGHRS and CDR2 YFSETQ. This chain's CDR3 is CASSLIAGASYEQYF. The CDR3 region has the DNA TGCGCCAGCAGCTTGATAGCGGGTGCCTCCTACGAGCAGTACTTC.

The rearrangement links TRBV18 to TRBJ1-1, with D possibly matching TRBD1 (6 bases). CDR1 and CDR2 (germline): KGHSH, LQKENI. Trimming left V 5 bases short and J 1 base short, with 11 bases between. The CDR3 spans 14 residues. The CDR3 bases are TGTGCCAGCTCAGCCACACAGGGGAACACTGAAGCTTTCTTT. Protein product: CASSATQGNTEAFF.

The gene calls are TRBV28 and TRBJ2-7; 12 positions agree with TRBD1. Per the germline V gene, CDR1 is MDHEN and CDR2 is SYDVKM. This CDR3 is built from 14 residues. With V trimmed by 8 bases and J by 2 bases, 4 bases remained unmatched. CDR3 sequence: CASWDRGRPYEQYF. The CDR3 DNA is TGTGCCAGCTGGGACAGGGGGCGGCCCTACGAGCAGTACTTC.

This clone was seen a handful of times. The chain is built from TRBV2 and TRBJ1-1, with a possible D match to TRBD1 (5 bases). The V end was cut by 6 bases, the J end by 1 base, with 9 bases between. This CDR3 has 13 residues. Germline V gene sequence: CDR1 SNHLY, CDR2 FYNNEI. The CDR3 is CASRLQENTEAFF. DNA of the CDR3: TGTGCCAGCAGACTACAGGAGAACACTGAAGCTTTCTTT.

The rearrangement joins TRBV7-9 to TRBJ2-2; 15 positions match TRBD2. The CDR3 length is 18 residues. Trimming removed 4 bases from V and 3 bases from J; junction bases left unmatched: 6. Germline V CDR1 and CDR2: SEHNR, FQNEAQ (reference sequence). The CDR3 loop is CASSSRTSGGVDTGELFF. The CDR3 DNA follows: TGTGCCAGCAGCTCCCGGACTAGCGGGGGGGTGGACACCGGGGAGCTGTTTTTT.

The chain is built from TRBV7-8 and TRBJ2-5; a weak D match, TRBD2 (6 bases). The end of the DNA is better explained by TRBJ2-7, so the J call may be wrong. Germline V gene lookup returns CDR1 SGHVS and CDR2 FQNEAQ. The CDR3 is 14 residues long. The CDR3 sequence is CASSSRGSSYEQYF. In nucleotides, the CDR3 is TGTGCCAGCAGCTCCCGGGGGAGCTCCTACGAGCAGTACTTC.

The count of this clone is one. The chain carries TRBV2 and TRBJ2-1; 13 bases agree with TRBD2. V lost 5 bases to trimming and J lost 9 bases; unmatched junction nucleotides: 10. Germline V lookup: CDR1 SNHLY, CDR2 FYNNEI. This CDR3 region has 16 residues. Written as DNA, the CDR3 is TGTGCCAGCAGTTACGCTACTAGCGGGAGGGCCAGTGAGCAGTTCTTC. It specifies CASSYATSGRASEQFF.

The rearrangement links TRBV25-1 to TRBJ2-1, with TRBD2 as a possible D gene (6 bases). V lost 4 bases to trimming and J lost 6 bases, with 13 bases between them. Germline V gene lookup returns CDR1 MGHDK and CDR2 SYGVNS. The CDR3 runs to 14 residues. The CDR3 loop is CASSGLKGGNEQFF. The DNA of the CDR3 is TGTGCCAGCAGTGGCCTAAAGGGAGGCAATGAGCAGTTCTTC.

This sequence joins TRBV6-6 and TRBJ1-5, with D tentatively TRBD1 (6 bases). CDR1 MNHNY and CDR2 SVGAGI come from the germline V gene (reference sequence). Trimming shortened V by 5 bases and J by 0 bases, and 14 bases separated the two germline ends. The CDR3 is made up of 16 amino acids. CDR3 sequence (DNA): TGTGCCAGCAGTCGTCTACAGGGATTTAGCAATCAGCCCCAGCATTTT. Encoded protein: CASSRLQGFSNQPQHF.

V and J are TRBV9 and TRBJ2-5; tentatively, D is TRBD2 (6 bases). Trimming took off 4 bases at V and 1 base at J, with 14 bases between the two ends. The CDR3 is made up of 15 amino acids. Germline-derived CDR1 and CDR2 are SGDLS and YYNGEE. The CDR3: CASSPGGGTQETQYF. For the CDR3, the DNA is TGTGCCAGCAGCCCCGGGGGTGGTACCCAAGAGACCCAGTACTTC.

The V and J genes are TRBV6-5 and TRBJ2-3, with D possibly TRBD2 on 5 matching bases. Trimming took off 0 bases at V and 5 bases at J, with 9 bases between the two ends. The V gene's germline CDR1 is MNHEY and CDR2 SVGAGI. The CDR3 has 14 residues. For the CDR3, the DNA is TGTGCCAGCAGTTACTCACGGGGTGGAGATACGCAGTATTTT. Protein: CASSYSRGGDTQYF.

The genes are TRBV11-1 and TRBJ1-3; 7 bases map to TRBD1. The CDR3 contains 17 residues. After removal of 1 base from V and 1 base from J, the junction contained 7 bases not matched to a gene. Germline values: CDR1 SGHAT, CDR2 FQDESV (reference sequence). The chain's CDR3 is CASSLEDRAPSGNTIYF. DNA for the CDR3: TGTGCCAGCAGCTTAGAAGACAGGGCCCCGTCTGGAAACACCATATATTTT. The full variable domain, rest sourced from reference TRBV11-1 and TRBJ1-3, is EAEVAQSPRYKITEKSQAVAFWCDPISGHATLYWYRQILGQGPELLVQFQDESVVDDSQLPKDRFSAERLKGVDSTLKIQPAELGDSAMYLCASSLEDRAPSGNTIYFGEGSWLTVV.

The chain's CDR3 is CSVSDSYTDTQYF. DNA of the CDR3: TGCAGCGTTTCCGACAGTTACACAGATACGCAGTATTTT. J is TRBJ2-3 and V is TRBV29-1; a weak D match, TRBD1 (5 bases). Germline V gene lookup returns CDR1 SQVTM and CDR2 ANQGSEA. The CDR3 extends over 13 amino acids. V was trimmed by 5 bases and J by 2 bases, leaving 11 bases between them.

DNA of the CDR3: TGTGCCAGCAGCGCAACAGGGGTGTACAATTCACCCCTCCACTTT. Translated, it gives CASSATGVYNSPLHF. The gene calls are TRBV9 and TRBJ1-6; 7 bases agree with TRBD1. This CDR3 contains 15 residues. The V segment lost 3 bases and the J segment 7 bases; nucleotides outside the gene matches: 7. CDR1 and CDR2 from the germline V gene are SGDLS and YYNGEE.

The CDR3 DNA sequence: TGTGCCAGCAGTAAACGGACAGATAATTCACCCCTCCACTTT. Protein: CASSKRTDNSPLHF. The V call is TRBV6-5, the J call TRBJ1-6; the D gene is possibly TRBD1 (6 bases). Germline V gene sequence: CDR1 MNHEY, CDR2 SVGAGI. This CDR3 comprises 14 residues. V was pared by 5 bases and J by 5 bases, with 10 bases between.

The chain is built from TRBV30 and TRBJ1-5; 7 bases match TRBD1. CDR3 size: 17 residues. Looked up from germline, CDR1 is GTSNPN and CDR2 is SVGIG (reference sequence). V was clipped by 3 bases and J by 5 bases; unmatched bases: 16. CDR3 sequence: CAWSPSPGGGAYQPQHF. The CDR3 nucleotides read TGTGCCTGGAGCCCCTCCCCGGGAGGGGGCGCGTATCAGCCCCAGCATTTT.

The CDR3 here is CASGLVEGGFTDTQYF. DNA of the CDR3: TGTGCTAGTGGTTTGGTAGAGGGAGGGTTCACAGATACGCAGTATTTT. The chain combines TRBV12-5 with TRBJ2-3; TRBD2 matches at 7 bases. Germline V gives CDR1 LGHNT, CDR2 FRNRAP. The length of the CDR3 is 16 residues. Unmatched junction bases numbered 5, after V lost 0 bases and J lost 2 bases. Variable domain in full (rest from reference TRBV12-5 and TRBJ2-3): DARVTQTPRHKVTEMGQEVTMRCQPILGHNTVFWYRQTMMQGLELLAYFRNRAPLDDSGMPKDRFSAEMPDATLATLKIQPSEPRDSAVYFCASGLVEGGFTDTQYFGPGTRLTVL.

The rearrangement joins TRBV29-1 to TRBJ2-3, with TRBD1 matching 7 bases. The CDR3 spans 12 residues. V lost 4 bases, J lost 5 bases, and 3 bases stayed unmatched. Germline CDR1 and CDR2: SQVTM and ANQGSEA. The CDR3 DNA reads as TGCAGCGTTGTGACAGGGCAAGATACGCAGTATTTT. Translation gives CSVVTGQDTQYF.

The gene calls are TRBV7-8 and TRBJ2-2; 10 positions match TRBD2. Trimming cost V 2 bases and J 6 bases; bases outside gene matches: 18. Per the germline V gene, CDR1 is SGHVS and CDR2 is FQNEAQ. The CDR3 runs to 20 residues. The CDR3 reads CASSLPQKTLAGVYPGELFF. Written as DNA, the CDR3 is TGTGCCAGCAGCTTACCCCAGAAAACTCTAGCGGGAGTTTACCCCGGGGAGCTGTTTTTT. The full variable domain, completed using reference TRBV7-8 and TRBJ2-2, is GAGVSQSPRYKVAKRGQDVALRCDPISGHVSLFWYQQALGQGPEFLTYFQNEAQLDKSGLPSDRFFAERPEGSVSTLKIQRTQQEDSAVYLCASSLPQKTLAGVYPGELFFGEGSRLTVL.

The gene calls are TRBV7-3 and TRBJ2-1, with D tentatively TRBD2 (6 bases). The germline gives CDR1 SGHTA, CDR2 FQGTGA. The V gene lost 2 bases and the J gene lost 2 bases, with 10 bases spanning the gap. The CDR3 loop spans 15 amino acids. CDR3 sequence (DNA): TGTGCCAGCAGCTTAGTTAGCGGCACCTACAATGAGCAGTTCTTC. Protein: CASSLVSGTYNEQFF.

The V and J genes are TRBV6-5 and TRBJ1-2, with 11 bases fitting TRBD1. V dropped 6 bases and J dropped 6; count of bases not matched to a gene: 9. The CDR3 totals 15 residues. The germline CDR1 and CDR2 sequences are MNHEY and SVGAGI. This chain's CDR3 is CASRRRTGGLNGYTF. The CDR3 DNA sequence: TGTGCCAGCAGGCGCCGGACAGGGGGCTTGAATGGCTACACCTTC.

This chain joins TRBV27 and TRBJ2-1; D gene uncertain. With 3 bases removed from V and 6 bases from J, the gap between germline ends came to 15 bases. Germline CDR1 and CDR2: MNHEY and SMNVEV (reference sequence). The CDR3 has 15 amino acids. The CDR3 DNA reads TGTGCCAGCAGTTTTTCCCCGGTGGTAAGCAATGAGCAGTTCTTC. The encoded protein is CASSFSPVVSNEQFF.

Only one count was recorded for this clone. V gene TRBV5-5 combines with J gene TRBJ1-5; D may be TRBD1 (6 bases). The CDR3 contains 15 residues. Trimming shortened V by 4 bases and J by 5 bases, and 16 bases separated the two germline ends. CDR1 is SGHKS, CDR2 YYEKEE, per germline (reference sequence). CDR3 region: CASSPRRGYDQPQHF. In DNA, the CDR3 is TGTGCCAGCAGCCCCCGCAGGGGCTACGATCAGCCCCAGCATTTT.

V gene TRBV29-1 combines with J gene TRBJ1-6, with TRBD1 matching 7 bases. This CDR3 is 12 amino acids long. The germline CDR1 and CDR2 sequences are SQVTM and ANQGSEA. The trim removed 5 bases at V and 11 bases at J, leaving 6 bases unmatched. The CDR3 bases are TGCAGCGTTTTGACAGGGAACCCACCCCTCCACTTT. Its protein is CSVLTGNPPLHF.

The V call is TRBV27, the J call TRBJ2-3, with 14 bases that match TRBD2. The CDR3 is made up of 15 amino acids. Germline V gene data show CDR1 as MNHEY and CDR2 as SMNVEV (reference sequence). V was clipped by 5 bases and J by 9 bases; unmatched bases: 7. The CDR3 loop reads CASSRPGTSGRTQYF. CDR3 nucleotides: TGTGCCAGCAGTCGTCCTGGGACTAGCGGGAGAACGCAGTATTTT.

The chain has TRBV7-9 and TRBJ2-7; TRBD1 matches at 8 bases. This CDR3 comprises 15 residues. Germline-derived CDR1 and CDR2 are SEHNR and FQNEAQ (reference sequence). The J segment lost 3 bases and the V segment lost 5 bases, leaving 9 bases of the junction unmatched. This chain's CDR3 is CASSVRTGNYYEQYF. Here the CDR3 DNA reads TGTGCCAGCAGCGTTAGGACAGGGAACTACTACGAGCAGTACTTC.

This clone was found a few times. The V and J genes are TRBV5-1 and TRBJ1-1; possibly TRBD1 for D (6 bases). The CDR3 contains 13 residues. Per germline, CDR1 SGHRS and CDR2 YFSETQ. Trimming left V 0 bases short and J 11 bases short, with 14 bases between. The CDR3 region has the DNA TGCGCCAGCAGCTTGGCAGGGGCCACTAGGGCTTTCTTT. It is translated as CASSLAGATRAFF.

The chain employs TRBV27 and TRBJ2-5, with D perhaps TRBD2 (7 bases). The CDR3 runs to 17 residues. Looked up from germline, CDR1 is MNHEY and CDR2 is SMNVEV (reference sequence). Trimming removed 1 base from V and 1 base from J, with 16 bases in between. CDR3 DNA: TGTGCCAGCAGTTTATGGGGGGGGCTAGGACCCCAAGAGACCCAGTACTTC. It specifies CASSLWGGLGPQETQYF.

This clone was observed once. As DNA, the CDR3 is TGCGCCAGCAGCCAAAGACCAGGGACAGAGGGTAGATACGAGCAGTACTTC. This translates into CASSQRPGTEGRYEQYF. The chain recombines TRBV4-1 with TRBJ2-7; 7 bases are a match to TRBD1. The CDR3 sequence is 17 residues long. V lost 2 bases to trimming and J lost 4 bases; unmatched junction nucleotides: 14. From germline, CDR1 is MGHRA and CDR2 YSYEKL.

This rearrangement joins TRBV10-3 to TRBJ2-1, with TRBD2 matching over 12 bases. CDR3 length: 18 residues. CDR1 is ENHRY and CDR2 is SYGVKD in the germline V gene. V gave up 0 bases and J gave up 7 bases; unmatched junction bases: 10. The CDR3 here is CAISESELAGGNRNEQFF. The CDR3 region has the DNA TGTGCCATCAGTGAGTCGGAACTAGCGGGAGGCAATAGGAATGAGCAGTTCTTC.

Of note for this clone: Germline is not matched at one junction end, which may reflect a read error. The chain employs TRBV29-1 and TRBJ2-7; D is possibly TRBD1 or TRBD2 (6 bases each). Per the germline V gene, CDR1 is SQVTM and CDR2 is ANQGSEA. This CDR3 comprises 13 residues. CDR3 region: CSVKDRRAYEQYF. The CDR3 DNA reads TGCAGCGTTAAAGACAGGAGGGCCTACGAGCAGTACTTC.

The CDR3 nucleotides read TGTGCCAGCAGTCTTGGGCCTTCCTATAATTCACCCCTCCACTTT. Its protein is CASSLGPSYNSPLHF. J is TRBJ1-6 and V is TRBV6-6, with D unresolved. This CDR3 has 15 residues. V dropped 5 bases and J dropped 1 base, with 9 bases sitting between them. The germline V gene encodes CDR1 MNHNY and CDR2 SVGAGI (reference sequence).